A single sample gave rise to the 6 T cell receptor beta chains below, sequenced in a study of blood T cell repertoires in COVID-19. Only in-frame clones appear in the TCRdb table, and some are missing; sequencing was by immunoSEQ multiplex PCR. The data contain some 230,000 clones, around 80% of them singletons. Sequenced: PBMCs or T cells enriched from blood (not recorded which). These receptors all stem from a man aged 35 to 55 who had recovered from COVID-19.

The chain has TRBV5-5 and TRBJ2-3; D possibly corresponds to TRBD2 (7 bases). The germline CDR1 and CDR2 sequences are SGHKS and YYEKEE (reference sequence). The CDR3 is 15 residues long. V dropped 4 bases and J dropped 2 bases, with 14 bases sitting between them. The CDR3 DNA reads TGTGCCAGCAGCGGGGGGGGCCGGGACACAGATACGCAGTATTTT. The encoded protein is CASSGGGRDTDTQYF.

The chain combines TRBV4-3 with TRBJ1-5, with 10 bases that match TRBD1. CDR3 size: 17 residues. Germline trimming cut 0 bases from V and 2 bases from J; bases unmatched to any gene: 4. Germline V gene data show CDR1 as LGHNA and CDR2 as YSLEER. CDR3 loop: CASSQEPGTGGNQPQHF. CDR3 bases: TGCGCCAGCAGCCAAGAACCCGGGACAGGGGGCAATCAGCCCCAGCATTTT.

This clone was observed many times. The J gene is TRBJ2-7, the V gene TRBV7-2; D possibly corresponds to TRBD2 (5 bases). The V end lost 0 bases, the J end lost 2 bases, and 11 bases lay between the germline ends. Germline V gene sequence: CDR1 SGHTA, CDR2 FQGNSA. The CDR3 spans 15 residues. The CDR3 region has the DNA TGTGCCAGCAGCTTAGCCCCGGGGATGCCCTACGAGCAGTACTTC. It codes for CASSLAPGMPYEQYF. The full variable domain, its missing parts supplied by reference TRBV7-2 and TRBJ2-7, is GAGVSQSPSNKVTEKGKDVELRCDPISGHTALYWYRQSLGQGLEFLIYFQGNSAPDKSGLPSDRFSAERTGGSVSTLTIQRTQQEDSAVYLCASSLAPGMPYEQYFGPGTRLTVT.

The chain is built from TRBV3-1 (or the pseudogene TRBV3-2) and TRBJ1-1; possible D gene TRBD1, 5 bases. V was trimmed by 2 bases and J by 3 bases, leaving 13 bases between them. The germline gives CDR1 LGHDT, CDR2 YNNKEL (reference sequence). This CDR3 comprises 15 residues. CDR3 in amino acids: CASSQSPGGDTEAFF. DNA of the CDR3: TGTGCCAGCAGCCAATCACCTGGAGGGGACACTGAAGCTTTCTTT.

The J gene is TRBJ2-2, the V gene TRBV19; TRBD1 is a possible D gene (6 bases). Germline V gene data show CDR1 as LNHDA and CDR2 as SQIVND (reference sequence). Trimming stripped 8 bases from V and 4 bases from J, with 14 bases between. The length of the CDR3 is 14 residues. CDR3 in DNA: TGTGCCAGTCTGTGGGGGCAGGGCACCGGGGAGCTGTTTTTT. Translated, it gives CASLWGQGTGELFF. Filled out from reference TRBV19 and TRBJ2-2, the complete variable domain reads DGGITQSPKYLFRKEGQNVTLSCEQNLNHDAMYWYRQDPGQGLRLIYYSQIVNDFQKGDIAEGYSVSREKKESFPLTVTSAQKNPTAFYLCASLWGQGTGELFFGEGSRLTVL.

V and J are TRBV18 and TRBJ2-2; TRBD2 matches at 7 bases. The CDR3 is 15 residues long. CDR1 and CDR2 from the germline V gene are KGHSH and LQKENI. V dropped 4 bases and J dropped 1; count of bases not matched to a gene: 3. CDR3: CASSQLALNTGELFF. The CDR3 coding sequence is TGTGCCAGCTCACAACTAGCGCTGAACACCGGGGAGCTGTTTTTT.